These T cell receptor beta chains were read from a single sample in a study of blood T cell repertoires in COVID-19. The assay was immunoSEQ multiplex PCR, and TCRdb's table has in-frame clones only and misses some. The table lists a few hundred thousand clones, around 85% of them singletons. What was sequenced was PBMCs or T cells enriched from blood (not recorded which). The origin of the receptors is a middle-aged woman with acute COVID-19. The CDR3 runs from the conserved cysteine through the conserved F or W. The D gene is left open where the match is weak. Rows give clone size only sometimes, using once, few, many, or a class for an expanded clone.

v_gene: TRBV2
j_gene: TRBJ1-6
abundance: -
d_gene: -
CDR3nt: TGTGCCAGCAATTACCTAGACCCCAATTCACCCCTCCACTTT
CDR3aa: CASNYLDPNSPLHF

v_gene: TRBV5-1
j_gene: TRBJ1-1
abundance: -
d_gene: TRBD1
CDR3nt: TGCGCCAGCAGCTTGGGACAGGGTCCTGAAGCTTTCTTT
CDR3aa: CASSLGQGPEAFF

v_gene: TRBV28
j_gene: TRBJ1-3
abundance: -
d_gene: -
CDR3nt: TGTGCCAGCAGTCGAGAGGGAAACACCATATATTTT
CDR3aa: CASSREGNTIYF

v_gene: TRBV7-2
j_gene: TRBJ1-1
abundance: -
d_gene: TRBD1
CDR3nt: TGTGCCAGCAGCTCGGACAGGGGTAACACTGAAGCTTTCTTT
CDR3aa: CASSSDRGNTEAFF

v_gene: TRBV10-3
j_gene: TRBJ1-3
abundance: -
d_gene: -
CDR3nt: TGTGCCATCAGTCATACAGATAACACCATATATTTT
CDR3aa: CAISHTDNTIYF

v_gene: TRBV4-1
j_gene: TRBJ2-7
abundance: -
d_gene: TRBD2
CDR3nt: TGCGCCAGCAGCCACAGACAGGGGACTAGCGGGAGCGGCGGCGAGCAGTACTTC
CDR3aa: CASSHRQGTSGSGGEQYF

v_gene: TRBV18
j_gene: TRBJ2-2
abundance: -
d_gene: TRBD2
CDR3nt: TGTGCCAGCTCACCACAGATGACTAGCGGGAGGCGGGGTTTCCCGGAGCTGTTTTTT
CDR3aa: CASSPQMTSGRRGFPELFF

v_gene: TRBV3-1/TRBV3-2
j_gene: TRBJ2-1
abundance: -
d_gene: TRBD1
CDR3nt: TGTGCCAGCAGTCCCCTACAGGGGGCGAGGGGCAATGAGCAGTTCTTC
CDR3aa: CASSPLQGARGNEQFF

v_gene: TRBV19
j_gene: TRBJ2-5
abundance: few
d_gene: -
CDR3nt: TGTGCCAGTAGTTCGAGATTCGAAGAGACCCAGTACTTC
CDR3aa: CASSSRFEETQYF

v_gene: TRBV25-1
j_gene: TRBJ1-3
abundance: -
d_gene: TRBD1
CDR3nt: TGTGCCAGCAGTGCCCGGGACAGGATCTCTGGAAACACCATATATTTT
CDR3aa: CASSARDRISGNTIYF

v_gene: TRBV12-3/TRBV12-4
j_gene: TRBJ1-2
abundance: -
d_gene: -
CDR3nt: TGTGCCAGCAGTTCCCAGGACTATGGCTACACCTTC
CDR3aa: CASSSQDYGYTF

v_gene: TRBV29-1
j_gene: TRBJ2-2
abundance: -
d_gene: -
CDR3nt: TGCAGCGTATACAGGATGTCCACCGGGGAGCTGTTTTTT
CDR3aa: CSVYRMSTGELFF

v_gene: TRBV11-2
j_gene: TRBJ2-7
abundance: -
d_gene: TRBD2
CDR3nt: TGTGCCAGCAGCTTACTAGCGGGAGGGCTCTACGAGCAGTACTTC
CDR3aa: CASSLLAGGLYEQYF

v_gene: TRBV7-9
j_gene: TRBJ2-7
abundance: -
d_gene: TRBD1
CDR3nt: TGTGCCAGCAGCTTAGGGGACAGCCACGAGCAGTACTTC
CDR3aa: CASSLGDSHEQYF

v_gene: TRBV18
j_gene: TRBJ2-7
abundance: -
d_gene: -
CDR3nt: TGTGCCAGCTCACCACAGGGGGCCTCGGGAGACGAGCAGTACTTC
CDR3aa: CASSPQGASGDEQYF

v_gene: TRBV11-3
j_gene: TRBJ2-1
abundance: once
d_gene: TRBD2
CDR3nt: TGTGCCAGCAGCTTTAGCGGGAGGTACAATGAGCAGTTCTTC
CDR3aa: CASSFSGRYNEQFF

v_gene: TRBV19
j_gene: TRBJ2-7
abundance: -
d_gene: -
CDR3nt: TGTGCCAGTAGTGGTTCGGGGTTAGAAGGGTCCTACGAGCAGTACTTC
CDR3aa: CASSGSGLEGSYEQYF

v_gene: TRBV5-1
j_gene: TRBJ1-2
abundance: -
d_gene: -
CDR3nt: TGCGCCAGCAGCTTGACAGGGTATGGCTACACCTTC
CDR3aa: CASSLTGYGYTF

v_gene: TRBV2
j_gene: TRBJ2-7
abundance: -
d_gene: TRBD2
CDR3nt: TGTGCCAGCAGTGTACTAGCGCACTACTTC
CDR3aa: CASSVLAHYF

v_gene: TRBV15
j_gene: TRBJ2-1
abundance: -
d_gene: TRBD2
CDR3nt: TGTGCCACCAGCACAGTGGGACTAGCGGGATTTAAGTTCTTC
CDR3aa: CATSTVGLAGFKFF

v_gene: TRBV6-6
j_gene: TRBJ2-2
abundance: -
d_gene: -
CDR3nt: TGTGCCAGCACAAACACCGGGGAGCTGTTTTTT
CDR3aa: CASTNTGELFF

v_gene: TRBV28
j_gene: TRBJ2-7
abundance: -
d_gene: TRBD2
CDR3nt: TGTGCCAGCAGTTTACTAGCGGGCGACTCCTACGAGCAGTACTTC
CDR3aa: CASSLLAGDSYEQYF

v_gene: TRBV11-2
j_gene: TRBJ2-7
abundance: few
d_gene: TRBD2
CDR3nt: TGTGCCAGCAGCTCTGGGACTAGCGGTTACGAGCAGTACTTC
CDR3aa: CASSSGTSGYEQYF

v_gene: TRBV15
j_gene: TRBJ2-7
abundance: once
d_gene: TRBD2
CDR3nt: TGTGCCACCAGCAGATTCCCTAGCGGGATCAACGAGCAGTACTTC
CDR3aa: CATSRFPSGINEQYF

v_gene: TRBV7-8
j_gene: TRBJ2-7
abundance: -
d_gene: -
CDR3nt: TGTGCCAGCACCCGTCAAAGGAGCTCCTACGAGCAGTACTTC
CDR3aa: CASTRQRSSYEQYF

v_gene: TRBV6-1
j_gene: TRBJ1-5
abundance: -
d_gene: TRBD1
CDR3nt: TGTGCCAGCAGTGAAGGACAGGGAAGCAATCAGCCCCAGCATTTT
CDR3aa: CASSEGQGSNQPQHF

v_gene: TRBV10-3
j_gene: TRBJ2-2
abundance: -
d_gene: -
CDR3nt: TGTGCCATCAGTGGGGTAGGCGGGAACACCGGGGAGCTGTTTTTT
CDR3aa: CAISGVGGNTGELFF

v_gene: TRBV5-6
j_gene: TRBJ2-7
abundance: -
d_gene: TRBD2
CDR3nt: TGTGCCAGCAGCCCTCTTCTAGCGGGAGAAGCCTACGAGCAGTACTTC
CDR3aa: CASSPLLAGEAYEQYF

v_gene: TRBV7-9
j_gene: TRBJ1-2
abundance: -
d_gene: TRBD1
CDR3nt: TGTGCCAGCACCGCCTCGACAGGGGGAATCTATGGCTACACCTTC
CDR3aa: CASTASTGGIYGYTF

v_gene: TRBV29-1
j_gene: TRBJ2-2
abundance: few
d_gene: -
CDR3nt: TGCAGCGTGGAAGGACATACGAACACCGGGGAGCTGTTTTTT
CDR3aa: CSVEGHTNTGELFF

v_gene: TRBV7-3
j_gene: TRBJ2-1
abundance: few
d_gene: -
CDR3nt: TGTGCCAGCAGCTTAGGCCTAGCAGACGAGCAGTTCTTC
CDR3aa: CASSLGLADEQFF

v_gene: TRBV24-1
j_gene: TRBJ2-1
abundance: -
d_gene: -
CDR3nt: TGTGCCACCAGTGAGGTGGGAGCGGCTGATGAGCAGTTCTTC
CDR3aa: CATSEVGAADEQFF

v_gene: TRBV13
j_gene: TRBJ1-2
abundance: -
d_gene: -
CDR3nt: TGTGCCAGCAGCTTAGGGGTGCGAGGCTACACCTTC
CDR3aa: CASSLGVRGYTF